The present TCR beta chain was sequenced within a study of T cells after yellow fever vaccination. For the study at large: In the case of low-cell-number fractions, SMART-Seq v4 Ultra Low Input was used for preparation.

Generation of TCR cDNA used 5'RACE template switching (which added a universal primer site and UMIs). Using its own MiXCR run on the 5' RACE reads, TCRdb lists one record per CDR3 protein. The sample has hundreds of thousands of distinct CDR3 sequences, about 15% seen once. The V end was cut by 2 bases, the J end by 2 bases, with 12 bases between. The CDR3 covers 14 residues. Germline CDR1 and CDR2: DFQATT and SNEGSKA (reference sequence). This clonotype occurred a few times. This TCR derives from a man younger than 35 who received the YFV17D yellow fever vaccine. Material: PBMCs, obtained less than 6 days after the first yellow fever vaccination. V and J are TRBV20-1 and TRBJ2-5; tentative D call: TRBD2 (6 bases). The CDR3 region has the DNA TGCAGTGCTAGAAGAGCGGGTGCGCAAGAGACCCAGTACTTC. Its protein product is CSARRAGAQETQYF.